This entry is about one T cell receptor beta chain. Its antigen remains unidentified. The sample comes from a study of shared clonotypes between healthy human individuals. Study-wide context: A donor's plate count was three for CD4 naive and three for CD4 memory; CD8 naive had two and CD8 memory one. Regarding the study as a whole: Estimated richness was generally greater in naive than memory subsets. The naive CD4 repertoires of several donors were compared, and approximately 5.3% of clonotypes were shared.

In the original analysis: ImmunoSEQ output held junction-only sequences without quality scores, so filtering differed. Only in-frame clones appear in the TCRdb table, and some are missing; sequencing was by immunoSEQ multiplex PCR. D and trimming were read from the DNA, whereas the V and J calls and clone size are those reported in that table. The sample has about 2.3 million clones, 85% to 95% seen once; the top ten hold about 0.41%. The germline V gene has CDR1 SGHVS and CDR2 FNYEAQ. V shed 4 bases and J 0 bases; nucleotides not matched to a gene: 9. The CDR3 consists of 17 residues. Sequencing used naive CD4+ T cells from PBMCs. Subset reported: CD45RA+ positively selected. The clonotype was recovered from a man younger than 30 in good health. Some clones in this sample may be carry-over from other donors' samples. This rearrangement joins TRBV7-6 to TRBJ1-3; 7 bases align to TRBD1. CDR3 protein: CASSSRPTGSSGNTIYF. As DNA, the CDR3 is TGTGCCAGCAGCTCCCGTCCGACAGGGAGCTCTGGAAACACCATATATTTT.